This entry concerns a single TCR beta chain. These data come from a study of T cells in Graves' hyperthyroidism and ophthalmopathy. CDR1 and CDR2 (germline): MNHNY, SVGAGI (reference sequence). V was shortened by 0 bases and J by 4 bases, with 4 bases between the two germline ends. This CDR3 region has 13 residues. Template material for amplifying TCR beta CDR3 regions consisted of RNA transcripts. The primer set for the first-round RT-PCR of the TCR CDR3 was HTBI. One entry per CDR3 protein, called by TCRdb with MiXCR from the multiplex PCR reads. The profile shows roughly 250,000 distinct CDR3 sequences, around 22% of them singletons.

The specimen was blood. This sequence joins TRBV6-6 and TRBJ2-1; D uncertain. This TCR came from a man aged 30-40 years with Graves' ophthalmopathy. The CDR3 sequence: CASSYSGYNEQFF. Written as DNA, the CDR3 is TGTGCCAGCAGTTACTCGGGGTACAATGAGCAGTTCTTC.